The clone carrying this TCR beta chain was observed many times. Using unique molecular identifiers, the investigators prepared the TCRbeta library. MiXCR, run by TCRdb on the PCR reads, gives a single entry per CDR3 protein. Of a few hundred thousand distinct CDR3 sequences in the sample, 10% to 13% were seen once. This entry comes from a study of T-cell reconstitution after alpha-beta-depleted transplantation in children. Trimming removed 0 bases from V and 0 bases from J, with 5 bases in between. The CDR3 spans 14 residues. Germline loops: CDR1 LGHNA, CDR2 YNFKEQ. Source: PBMCs from the stem cell graft donor, taken from the stem cell graft. The chain joins TRBV4-2 to TRBJ1-1; D gene uncertain. The clonotype comes from a human donor who donated a stem cell graft to a child with acute lymphoblastic leukemia. The CDR3 nucleotides are TGTGCCAGCAGCCAAGATCCGGTGAACACTGAAGCTTTCTTT. As protein: CASSQDPVNTEAFF.